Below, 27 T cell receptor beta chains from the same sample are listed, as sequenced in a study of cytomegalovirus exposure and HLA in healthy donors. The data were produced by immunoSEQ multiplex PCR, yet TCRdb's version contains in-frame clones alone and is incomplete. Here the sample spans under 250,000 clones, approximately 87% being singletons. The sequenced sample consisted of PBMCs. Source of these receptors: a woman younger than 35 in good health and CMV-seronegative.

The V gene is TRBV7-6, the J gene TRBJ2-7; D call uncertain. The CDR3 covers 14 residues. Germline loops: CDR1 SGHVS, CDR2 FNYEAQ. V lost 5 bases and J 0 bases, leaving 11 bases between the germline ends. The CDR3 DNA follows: TGTGCCAGCAGCCCTGGGCTTCTCTCCTACGAGCAGTACTTC. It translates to CASSPGLLSYEQYF.

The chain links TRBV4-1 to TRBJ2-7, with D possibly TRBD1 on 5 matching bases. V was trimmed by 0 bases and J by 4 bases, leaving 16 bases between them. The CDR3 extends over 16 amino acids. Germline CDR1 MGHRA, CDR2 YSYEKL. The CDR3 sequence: CASSQDWPGNSYEQYF. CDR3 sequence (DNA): TGCGCCAGCAGCCAAGATTGGCCAGGGAATTCTTACGAGCAGTACTTC.

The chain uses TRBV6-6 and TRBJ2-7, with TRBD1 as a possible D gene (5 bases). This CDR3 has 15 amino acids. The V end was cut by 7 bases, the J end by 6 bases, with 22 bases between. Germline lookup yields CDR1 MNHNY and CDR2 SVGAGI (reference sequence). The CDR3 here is CASNRGQQTASEQYF. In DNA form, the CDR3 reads TGTGCCAGCAACCGCGGACAACAAACCGCGAGCGAGCAGTACTTC.

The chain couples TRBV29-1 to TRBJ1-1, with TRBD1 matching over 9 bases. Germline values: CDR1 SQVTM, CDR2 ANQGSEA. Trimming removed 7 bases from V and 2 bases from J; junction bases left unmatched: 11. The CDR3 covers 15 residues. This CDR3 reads CSAFLGQGRNTEAFF. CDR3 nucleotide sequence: TGCAGCGCCTTTTTGGGACAGGGCCGAAACACTGAAGCTTTCTTT.

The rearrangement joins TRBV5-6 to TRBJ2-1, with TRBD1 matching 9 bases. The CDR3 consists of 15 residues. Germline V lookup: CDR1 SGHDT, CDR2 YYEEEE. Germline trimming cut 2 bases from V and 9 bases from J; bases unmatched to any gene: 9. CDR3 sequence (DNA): TGTGCCAGCAGCTTAATAGGGACAGGGTTGAGTGAGCAGTTCTTC. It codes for CASSLIGTGLSEQFF.

The CDR3 spells CASSEGSSYTGELFF. The CDR3 bases are TGTGCCAGCAGTGAGGGGTCGTCCTACACCGGGGAGCTGTTTTTT. This chain connects TRBV6-1 to TRBJ2-2; unclear D gene. The V gene's germline CDR1 is MNHNS and CDR2 SASEGT. Deletions cut 3 bases from V and 3 bases from J, with 11 bases between. The CDR3 consists of 15 residues.

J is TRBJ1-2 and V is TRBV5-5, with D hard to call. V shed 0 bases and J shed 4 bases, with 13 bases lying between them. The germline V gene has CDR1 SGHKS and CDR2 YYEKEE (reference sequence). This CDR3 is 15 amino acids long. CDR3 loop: CASSLDIVGIYGYTF. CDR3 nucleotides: TGTGCCAGCAGCTTGGACATAGTGGGGATCTATGGCTACACCTTC.

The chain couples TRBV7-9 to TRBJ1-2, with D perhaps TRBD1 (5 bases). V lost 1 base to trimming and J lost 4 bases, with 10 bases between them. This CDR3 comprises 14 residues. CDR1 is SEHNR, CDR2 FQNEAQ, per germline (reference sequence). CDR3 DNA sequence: TGTGCCAGCAGCTTAGGAGGGGACCTCTATGGCTACACCTTC. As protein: CASSLGGDLYGYTF.

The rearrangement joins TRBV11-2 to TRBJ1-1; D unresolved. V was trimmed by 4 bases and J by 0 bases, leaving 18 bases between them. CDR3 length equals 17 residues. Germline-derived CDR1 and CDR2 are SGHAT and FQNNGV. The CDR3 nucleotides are TGTGCCAGCAGCTATAACCCATACAGCTCCATGAACACTGAAGCTTTCTTT. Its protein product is CASSYNPYSSMNTEAFF.

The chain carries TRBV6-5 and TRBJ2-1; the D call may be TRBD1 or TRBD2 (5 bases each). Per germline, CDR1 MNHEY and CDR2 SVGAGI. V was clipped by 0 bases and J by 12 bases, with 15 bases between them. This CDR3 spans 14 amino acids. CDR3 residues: CASSYSPSGGVQFF. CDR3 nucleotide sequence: TGTGCCAGCAGTTACTCGCCCTCTGGGGGAGTGCAGTTCTTC.

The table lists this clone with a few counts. In nucleotides, the CDR3 is TGTGCCAGCAGGGGGGCAGACAGGGGAGAGCAGTACTTC. This codes for CASRGADRGEQYF. The chain has TRBV6-1 and TRBJ2-7; 8 bases are a match to TRBD1. CDR1 MNHNS and CDR2 SASEGT come from the germline V gene. Trimming took 6 bases from V and 7 from J; bases not matched to a gene: 8. CDR3 length: 13 residues.

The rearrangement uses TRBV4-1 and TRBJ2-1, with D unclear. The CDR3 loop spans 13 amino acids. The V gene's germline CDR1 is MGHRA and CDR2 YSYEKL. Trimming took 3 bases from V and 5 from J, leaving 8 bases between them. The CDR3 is CASSQVLDNEQFF. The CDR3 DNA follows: TGCGCCAGCAGCCAGGTACTCGACAATGAGCAGTTCTTC.

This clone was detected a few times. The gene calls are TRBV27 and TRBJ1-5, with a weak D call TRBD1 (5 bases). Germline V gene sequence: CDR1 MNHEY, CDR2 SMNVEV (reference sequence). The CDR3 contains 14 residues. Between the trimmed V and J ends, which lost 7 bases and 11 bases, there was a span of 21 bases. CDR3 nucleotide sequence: TGTGCCAGCATCGTCCGGGACCGCCTGGGGACCCAGCATTTT. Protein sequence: CASIVRDRLGTQHF.

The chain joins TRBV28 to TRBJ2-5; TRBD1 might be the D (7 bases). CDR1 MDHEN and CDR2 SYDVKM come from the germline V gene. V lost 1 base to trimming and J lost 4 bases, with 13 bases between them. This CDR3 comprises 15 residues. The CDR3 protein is CASSLSGQGGETQYF. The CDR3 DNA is TGTGCCAGCAGTTTATCGGGGCAGGGGGGAGAGACCCAGTACTTC.

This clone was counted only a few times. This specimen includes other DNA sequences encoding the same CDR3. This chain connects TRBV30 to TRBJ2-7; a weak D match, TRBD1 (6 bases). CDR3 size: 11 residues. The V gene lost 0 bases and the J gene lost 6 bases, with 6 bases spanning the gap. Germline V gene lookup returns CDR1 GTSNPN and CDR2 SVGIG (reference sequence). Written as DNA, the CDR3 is TGTGCCTGGAGTGTAGGGGGCGAGCAGTACTTC. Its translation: CAWSVGGEQYF.

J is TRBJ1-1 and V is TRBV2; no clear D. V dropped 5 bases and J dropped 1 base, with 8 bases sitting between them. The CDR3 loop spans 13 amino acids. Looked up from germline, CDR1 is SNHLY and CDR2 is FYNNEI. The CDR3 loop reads CASSRLENTEAFF. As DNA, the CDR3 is TGTGCCAGCAGTAGACTGGAGAACACTGAAGCTTTCTTT.

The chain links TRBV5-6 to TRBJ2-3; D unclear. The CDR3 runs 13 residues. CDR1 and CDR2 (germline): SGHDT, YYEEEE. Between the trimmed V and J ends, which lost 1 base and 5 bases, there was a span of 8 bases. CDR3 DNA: TGTGCCAGCAGCTTGCAGAGTGAAGATACGCAGTATTTT. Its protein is CASSLQSEDTQYF. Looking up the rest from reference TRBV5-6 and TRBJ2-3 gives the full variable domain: DAGVTQSPTHLIKTRGQQVTLRCSPKSGHDTVSWYQQALGQGPQFIFQYYEEEERQRGNFPDRFSGHQFPNYSSELNVNALLLGDSALYLCASSLQSEDTQYFGPGTRLTVL.

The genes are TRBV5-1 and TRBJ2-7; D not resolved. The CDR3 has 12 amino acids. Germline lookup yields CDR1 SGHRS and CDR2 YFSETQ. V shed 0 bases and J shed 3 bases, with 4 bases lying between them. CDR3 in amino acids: CASSLDNYEQYF. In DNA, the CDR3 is TGCGCCAGCAGCTTGGACAACTACGAGCAGTACTTC.

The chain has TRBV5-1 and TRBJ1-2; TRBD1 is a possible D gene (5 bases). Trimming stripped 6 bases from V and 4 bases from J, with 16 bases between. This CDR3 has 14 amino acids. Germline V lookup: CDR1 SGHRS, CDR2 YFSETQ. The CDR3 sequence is CASNPGDSLYGYTF. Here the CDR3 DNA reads TGCGCCAGCAACCCGGGGGACTCCCTCTATGGCTACACCTTC. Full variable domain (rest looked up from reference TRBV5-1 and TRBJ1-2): KAGVTQTPRYLIKTRGQQVTLSCSPISGHRSVSWYQQTPGQGLQFLFEYFSETQRNKGNFPGRFSGRQFSNSRSEMNVSTLELGDSALYLCASNPGDSLYGYTFGSGTRLTVV.

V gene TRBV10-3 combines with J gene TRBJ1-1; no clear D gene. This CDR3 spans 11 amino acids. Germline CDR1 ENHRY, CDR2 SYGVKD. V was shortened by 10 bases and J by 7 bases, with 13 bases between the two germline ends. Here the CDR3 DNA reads TGTGCCACGCGCACAGAGAATGAAGCTTTCTTT. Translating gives CATRTENEAFF.

The DNA for the CDR3 is TGTGCCAGCCGAGACAGCTCCTACAATGAGCAGTTCTTC. Protein sequence: CASRDSSYNEQFF. J is TRBJ2-1 and V is TRBV28; D possibly corresponds to TRBD1 (5 bases). V was trimmed by 8 bases and J by 0 bases, leaving 8 bases between them. The CDR3 covers 13 residues. Germline V gene sequence: CDR1 MDHEN, CDR2 SYDVKM.

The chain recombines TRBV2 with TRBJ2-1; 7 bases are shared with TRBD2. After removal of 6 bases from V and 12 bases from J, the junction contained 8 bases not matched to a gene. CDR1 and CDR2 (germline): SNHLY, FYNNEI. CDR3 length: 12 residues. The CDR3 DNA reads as TGTGCCAGCAGCCCAGGGACTAAAGCGCAGTTCTTC. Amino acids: CASSPGTKAQFF. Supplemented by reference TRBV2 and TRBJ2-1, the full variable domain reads EPEVTQTPSHQVTQMGQEVILRCVPISNHLYFYWYRQILGQKVEFLVSFYNNEISEKSEIFDDQFSVERPDGSNFTLKIRSTKLEDSAMYFCASSPGTKAQFFGPGTRLTVL.

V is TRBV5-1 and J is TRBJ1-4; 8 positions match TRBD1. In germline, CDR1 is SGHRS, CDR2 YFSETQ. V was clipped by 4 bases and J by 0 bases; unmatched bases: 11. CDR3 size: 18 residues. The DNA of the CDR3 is TGCGCCAGCAGCCCAAGGACAGGGATCAAGTCAACTAATGAAAAACTGTTTTTT. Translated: CASSPRTGIKSTNEKLFF.

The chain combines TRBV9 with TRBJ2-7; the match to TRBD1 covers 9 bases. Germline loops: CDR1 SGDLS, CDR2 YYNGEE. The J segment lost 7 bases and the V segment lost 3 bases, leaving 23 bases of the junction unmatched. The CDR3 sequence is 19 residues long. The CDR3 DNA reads TGTGCCAGCAGCGCGGGACCGGGACAGGGAGCGGCAGTCGGCGTGGAGCAGTACTTC. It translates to CASSAGPGQGAAVGVEQYF.

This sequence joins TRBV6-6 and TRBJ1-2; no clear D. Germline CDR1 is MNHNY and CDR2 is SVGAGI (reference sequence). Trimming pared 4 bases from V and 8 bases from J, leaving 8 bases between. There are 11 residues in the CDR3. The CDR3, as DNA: TGTGCCAGCAGTTTAGGAGGCGGCTACACCTTC. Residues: CASSLGGGYTF.

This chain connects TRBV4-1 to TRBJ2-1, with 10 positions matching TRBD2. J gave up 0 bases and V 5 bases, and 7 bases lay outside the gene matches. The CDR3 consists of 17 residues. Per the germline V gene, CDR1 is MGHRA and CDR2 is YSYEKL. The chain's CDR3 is CASSTTPSGSSYNEQFF. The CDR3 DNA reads TGCGCCAGCAGCACAACCCCTAGCGGGAGCTCCTACAATGAGCAGTTCTTC.

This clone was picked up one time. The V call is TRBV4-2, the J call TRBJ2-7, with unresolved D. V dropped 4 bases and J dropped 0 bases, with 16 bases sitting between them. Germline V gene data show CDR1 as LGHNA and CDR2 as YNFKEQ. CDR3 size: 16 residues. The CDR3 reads CASSRSQAQSSYEQYF. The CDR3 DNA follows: TGTGCCAGCAGCCGCTCGCAGGCCCAAAGCTCCTACGAGCAGTACTTC.